Listed below are T cell receptor beta chains from one sample, sequenced in a study of OX40 agonist ivuxolimab in advanced cancers. Some clones are missing from TCRdb's copy, which holds only in-frame ones; the method was immunoSEQ multiplex PCR. Of over 25,000 clones detected, about 76% appear once; the ten largest clones hold around 32%. Sequenced here: CD4+ or CD8+ T cells sorted from blood, sampled in a trial of the OX40 agonist ivuxolimab. The source of these receptors is an adult with an advanced solid tumor such as melanoma, head and neck, liver or kidney cancer. The CDR3 runs from the conserved cysteine through the conserved F or W. The order of the fields is CDR3 length, clone size, D gene, V gene, J gene, CDR3 protein, CDR3 DNA. D genes are given only for firm matches. Some rows have no size entry. The others give once, few or many, or a class for an expanded clone.

CDR3 length: 14
clone size: few
D gene: .
V gene: TRBV13
J gene: TRBJ1-1
CDR3 protein: CASSLERLNTEAFF
CDR3 DNA: TGTGCCAGCAGCTTAGAACGGTTGAACACTGAAGCTTTCTTT

CDR3 length: 13
clone size: .
D gene: .
V gene: TRBV5-6
J gene: TRBJ2-7
CDR3 protein: CASSLVGDYEQYF
CDR3 DNA: TGTGCCAGCAGCTTGGTGGGGGACTACGAGCAGTACTTC

CDR3 length: 14
clone size: .
D gene: TRBD2
V gene: TRBV9
J gene: TRBJ2-1
CDR3 protein: CASSVAGGFNEQFF
CDR3 DNA: TGTGCCAGCAGCGTAGCGGGAGGGTTCAATGAGCAGTTCTTC

CDR3 length: 11
clone size: .
D gene: .
V gene: TRBV20-1
J gene: TRBJ2-1
CDR3 protein: CSVRGGNEQFF
CDR3 DNA: TGCAGTGTCAGGGGGGGGAATGAGCAGTTCTTC

CDR3 length: 15
clone size: few
D gene: TRBD2
V gene: TRBV5-6
J gene: TRBJ2-5
CDR3 protein: CASSLASGYQETQYF
CDR3 DNA: TGTGCCAGCAGCTTGGCTAGCGGGTATCAAGAGACCCAGTACTTC

CDR3 length: 16
clone size: .
D gene: TRBD2
V gene: TRBV29-1
J gene: TRBJ2-7
CDR3 protein: CSVEDSSRGGPYEQYF
CDR3 DNA: TGCAGCGTTGAAGATTCTTCGCGGGGGGGCCCCTACGAGCAGTACTTC

CDR3 length: 16
clone size: .
D gene: .
V gene: TRBV9
J gene: TRBJ2-2
CDR3 protein: CASSVARLGDTGELFF
CDR3 DNA: TGTGCCAGCAGCGTAGCGCGCCTGGGGGACACCGGGGAGCTGTTTTTT

CDR3 length: 16
clone size: .
D gene: TRBD1
V gene: TRBV4-1
J gene: TRBJ1-4
CDR3 protein: CASSQDTGQLWEKLFF
CDR3 DNA: TGCGCCAGCAGCCAAGACACGGGACAGTTGTGGGAAAAACTGTTTTTT

CDR3 length: 16
clone size: few
D gene: TRBD1
V gene: TRBV7-9
J gene: TRBJ1-3
CDR3 protein: CASSSNRDRAGNTIYF
CDR3 DNA: TGTGCCAGCAGCTCGAACCGGGACAGAGCTGGAAACACCATATATTTT

CDR3 length: 16
clone size: few
D gene: TRBD2
V gene: TRBV7-9
J gene: TRBJ2-1
CDR3 protein: CASTPPGTRLYNEQFF
CDR3 DNA: TGTGCCAGCACCCCCCCCGGGACTAGATTGTACAATGAGCAGTTCTTC

CDR3 length: 15
clone size: .
D gene: TRBD2
V gene: TRBV9
J gene: TRBJ2-7
CDR3 protein: CASSDGTSGNYEQYF
CDR3 DNA: TGTGCCAGCAGCGATGGGACTAGCGGGAATTACGAGCAGTACTTC

CDR3 length: 15
clone size: .
D gene: .
V gene: TRBV28
J gene: TRBJ2-2
CDR3 protein: CASSGTTIHTGELFF
CDR3 DNA: TGTGCCAGCAGCGGGACGACAATCCACACCGGGGAGCTGTTTTTT

CDR3 length: 14
clone size: .
D gene: .
V gene: TRBV7-9
J gene: TRBJ2-3
CDR3 protein: CASSLDRGTDTQYF
CDR3 DNA: TGTGCCAGCAGCTTAGACAGGGGCACAGATACGCAGTATTTT

CDR3 length: 15
clone size: .
D gene: .
V gene: TRBV21-1
J gene: TRBJ1-1
CDR3 protein: CASSNSEGENTEAFF
CDR3 DNA: TGTGCCAGCAGCAACTCAGAGGGGGAGAACACTGAAGCTTTCTTT

CDR3 length: 15
clone size: .
D gene: .
V gene: TRBV11-2
J gene: TRBJ1-2
CDR3 protein: CASSLDLSEGFGYTF
CDR3 DNA: TGTGCCAGCAGCTTAGATCTGAGTGAGGGTTTTGGCTACACCTTC

CDR3 length: 13
clone size: .
D gene: TRBD1
V gene: TRBV19
J gene: TRBJ2-7
CDR3 protein: CASSPRTGYEQYF
CDR3 DNA: TGTGCCAGTAGTCCCAGGACAGGCTACGAGCAGTACTTC

CDR3 length: 14
clone size: .
D gene: TRBD2
V gene: TRBV9
J gene: TRBJ2-1
CDR3 protein: CASSVQRGDNEQFF
CDR3 DNA: TGTGCCAGCAGCGTCCAGCGGGGGGACAATGAGCAGTTCTTC

CDR3 length: 16
clone size: .
D gene: TRBD2
V gene: TRBV28
J gene: TRBJ2-5
CDR3 protein: CASSPRGGRQQETQYF
CDR3 DNA: TGTGCCAGCAGTCCAAGGGGCGGGAGACAACAAGAGACCCAGTACTTC

CDR3 length: 13
clone size: few
D gene: .
V gene: TRBV23-1
J gene: TRBJ2-7
CDR3 protein: CASSTQRFDEQYF
CDR3 DNA: TGCGCCAGCAGCACGCAGCGTTTCGACGAGCAGTACTTC

CDR3 length: 13
clone size: .
D gene: .
V gene: TRBV7-9
J gene: TRBJ2-1
CDR3 protein: CASSFGLTGEQFF
CDR3 DNA: TGTGCCAGCAGCTTCGGACTTACCGGAGAGCAGTTCTTC

CDR3 length: 16
clone size: .
D gene: TRBD1
V gene: TRBV11-1
J gene: TRBJ2-7
CDR3 protein: CASSSRAGTGSYEQYF
CDR3 DNA: TGTGCCAGCAGCTCACGAGCCGGGACAGGGTCCTACGAGCAGTACTTC

CDR3 length: 14
clone size: .
D gene: .
V gene: TRBV7-8
J gene: TRBJ1-1
CDR3 protein: CASLNPYRNTEAFF
CDR3 DNA: TGTGCCAGCCTAAATCCGTACCGGAACACTGAAGCTTTCTTT

CDR3 length: 16
clone size: .
D gene: .
V gene: TRBV6-1
J gene: TRBJ1-5
CDR3 protein: CASSELTQAHYQPQHF
CDR3 DNA: TGTGCCAGCAGTGAATTAACCCAGGCCCACTATCAGCCCCAGCATTTT

CDR3 length: 16
clone size: .
D gene: .
V gene: TRBV6-5
J gene: TRBJ2-6
CDR3 protein: CASSYFGGDGANVLTF
CDR3 DNA: TGTGCCAGCAGTTACTTCGGGGGCGATGGGGCCAACGTCCTGACTTTC

CDR3 length: 13
clone size: .
D gene: .
V gene: TRBV19
J gene: TRBJ2-7
CDR3 protein: CASSLDGSYEQYF
CDR3 DNA: TGTGCCAGTAGCCTGGACGGATCCTACGAGCAGTACTTC

CDR3 length: 15
clone size: .
D gene: .
V gene: TRBV9
J gene: TRBJ2-2
CDR3 protein: CASSPQDLNTGELFF
CDR3 DNA: TGTGCCAGCAGCCCCCAAGACCTCAACACCGGGGAGCTGTTTTTT

CDR3 length: 15
clone size: few
D gene: .
V gene: TRBV9
J gene: TRBJ2-2
CDR3 protein: CASSVDPSNTGELFF
CDR3 DNA: TGTGCCAGCAGCGTAGATCCCTCGAACACCGGGGAGCTGTTTTTT

CDR3 length: 14
clone size: few
D gene: .
V gene: TRBV19
J gene: TRBJ2-2
CDR3 protein: CASTTYRVPGELFF
CDR3 DNA: TGTGCCAGTACGACCTACAGGGTCCCCGGGGAGCTGTTTTTT

CDR3 length: 15
clone size: .
D gene: TRBD2
V gene: TRBV7-9
J gene: TRBJ2-1
CDR3 protein: CASSWGTSGGDEQFF
CDR3 DNA: TGTGCCAGCAGCTGGGGGACTAGCGGGGGAGATGAGCAGTTCTTC

CDR3 length: 13
clone size: .
D gene: TRBD1
V gene: TRBV7-9
J gene: TRBJ1-1
CDR3 protein: CASSIAGQGEAFF
CDR3 DNA: TGTGCCAGCAGCATAGCGGGACAGGGGGAAGCTTTCTTT

CDR3 length: 14
clone size: few
D gene: .
V gene: TRBV19
J gene: TRBJ1-4
CDR3 protein: CAGSQRGIGEKLFF
CDR3 DNA: TGTGCCGGCAGCCAGCGGGGCATCGGTGAAAAACTGTTTTTT

CDR3 length: 15
clone size: .
D gene: .
V gene: TRBV19
J gene: TRBJ2-1
CDR3 protein: CASSIDLGGLNEQFF
CDR3 DNA: TGTGCCAGTAGTATAGATCTGGGAGGACTCAATGAGCAGTTCTTC